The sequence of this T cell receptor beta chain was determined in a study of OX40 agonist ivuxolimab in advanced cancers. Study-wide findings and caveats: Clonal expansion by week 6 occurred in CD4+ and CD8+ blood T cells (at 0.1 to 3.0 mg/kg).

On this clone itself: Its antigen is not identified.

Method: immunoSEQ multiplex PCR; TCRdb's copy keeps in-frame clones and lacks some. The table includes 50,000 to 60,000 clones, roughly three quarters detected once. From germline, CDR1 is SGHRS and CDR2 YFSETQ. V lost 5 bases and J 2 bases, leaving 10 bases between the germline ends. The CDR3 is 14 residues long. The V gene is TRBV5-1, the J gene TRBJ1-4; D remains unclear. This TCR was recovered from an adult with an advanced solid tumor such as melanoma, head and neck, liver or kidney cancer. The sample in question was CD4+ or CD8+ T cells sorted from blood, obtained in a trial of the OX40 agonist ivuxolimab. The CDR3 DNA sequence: TGCGCCAGCAGGGTAGCTACCACTAATGAAAAACTGTTTTTT. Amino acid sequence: CASRVATTNEKLFF.